This entry lists 30 T cell receptor beta chains sequenced from one sample in a study of tissue T cells after allogeneic stem cell transplantation. Sequencing used immunoSEQ multiplex PCR; TCRdb keeps in-frame clones, though not all of them. Seen here are more than 45,000 clones, about three quarters observed once, and the top ten hold approximately 0.5%. Material for sequencing was sorted cells pooled from one or two spleens. These TCRs come from a pool of C57BL/6 mice in good health.

Concerning this clone: Germline and genes here are mouse. The observed sequence ends 1 residue before the CDR3 terminus, with the missing tail filled in from the germline J gene. The chain uses TRBV13-3 and TRBJ2-7; D call uncertain. Germline V gene lookup returns CDR1 NNHDY and CDR2 SYVADS. CDR3 length: 11 residues. V lost 3 bases to trimming and J lost 7 bases, with 8 bases between them. CDR3 in amino acids: CASSGGLEQYF. The covered CDR3 bases are TGTGCCAGCAGTGGGGGATTGGAACAGTAC.

About this clone itself: The gene names here belong to mouse. CDR3 sequence: CASSDPGGYEQYF. The covered CDR3 bases are TGTGCCAGCAGTGACCCGGGGGGGTATGAACAGTAC. The chain links TRBV13-1 to TRBJ2-7; TRBD2 aligns across 7 bases. The read falls 1 residue short of the CDR3 end, and the missing part is taken from the germline J gene. The V gene's germline CDR1 is NSHNY and CDR2 SYGAGN. CDR3 length equals 13 residues. With 2 bases clipped from V and 4 bases from J, the junction kept 3 bases outside the gene matches.

Note on this clone: The genes and germline here are from mouse. The sequenced fragment ends 1 residue before the CDR3 boundary, so the rest is inferred from the germline J gene. The chain links TRBV15 to TRBJ1-4; no definite D call. The CDR3 has 13 residues. Germline V gene sequence: CDR1 SGHND, CDR2 FRSKSL. V was shortened by 2 bases and J by 4 bases, with 5 bases between the two germline ends. The covered CDR3 bases are TGTGCCAGCAGTTTAAACAACAACGAAAGATTATTT. Encoded protein: CASSLNNNERLF. The whole CDR3 is CASSLNNNERLFF.

As concerns this clone: Here the gene names and germline are mouse. Read coverage stops 1 residue before the CDR3 terminus; the germline J gene supplies the remainder. The J gene is TRBJ1-2, the V gene TRBV13-1; D is uncertain. V shed 2 bases and J shed 1 base, with 6 bases lying between them. Germline assignment: CDR1 NSHNY and CDR2 SYGAGN. CDR3 size: 13 residues. CDR3 bases read: TGTGCCAGCAGTGAGGAAATAAACTCCGACTACACC. It encodes CASSEEINSDYT. The whole CDR3 protein reads CASSEEINSDYTF.

About this clone itself: Any gene name here is a mouse gene name. The CDR3 bases that were read are TGTGCCAGCGGTGGCCCCTTGACTGGGGTAAACACCGGGCAGCTCTAC. Its protein is CASGGPLTGVNTGQLY. The CDR3 as a whole reads CASGGPLTGVNTGQLYF. The chain combines TRBV13-2 with TRBJ2-2; 8 bases fit TRBD2. The CDR3 end is not reached by the read, which stops 1 residue before it; the germline J gene fills it in. With V trimmed by 3 bases and J by 1 base, 8 bases remained unmatched. In germline, CDR1 is NNHNN, CDR2 SYGAGS (reference sequence). The CDR3 extends over 17 amino acids.

With regard to this clone: Gene labels here are mouse ones. The read falls 1 residue short of the CDR3 end, and the missing part is taken from the germline J gene. V and J are TRBV1 and TRBJ1-4; D gene unclear. The CDR3 spans 15 residues. CDR1 and CDR2 from the germline V gene are NSQYPW and LRSPGD (reference sequence). V was shortened by 0 bases and J by 0 bases, with 5 bases between the two germline ends. CDR3 sequence: CTCSADGISNERLFF. The DNA read from the CDR3 is TGCACCTGCAGTGCAGATGGCATTTCCAACGAAAGATTATTT.

Turning to this clone: Gene names and germline refer to mouse. The read terminates 1 residue before the CDR3 end, so the remaining end is supplied by the germline J gene. The genes are TRBV4 and TRBJ2-5, with TRBD2 matching 12 bases. CDR1 and CDR2 from the germline V gene are LGHDT and YNNKQL (reference sequence). With 5 bases clipped from V and 6 bases from J, the junction kept 6 bases outside the gene matches. The CDR3 sequence is 15 residues long. The CDR3 DNA, read in part, is TGTGCCAGCAGCCGGACTGGGGGGGGTGTGGACACCCAGTAC. Its translation is CASSRTGGGVDTQY. The full CDR3 reads CASSRTGGGVDTQYF.

In the case of this clone: Genes and germline are mouse. The CDR3 end falls 1 residue outside the read, so it is completed with the germline J gene. The chain has TRBV13-2 and TRBJ1-5, with TRBD1 as a possible D gene (6 bases). The CDR3 consists of 13 residues. Trimming shortened V by 5 bases and J by 1 base, and 7 bases separated the two germline ends. The germline V gene encodes CDR1 NNHNN and CDR2 SYGAGS (reference sequence). CDR3 protein: CASGGHNNQAPLF. CDR3 DNA, as far as it was read: TGTGCCAGCGGGGGACACAACAACCAGGCTCCGCTT.

As to this clone: Gene names and germline refer to mouse. The read ends 1 residue early relative to the CDR3; the germline J gene fills the gap. J is TRBJ2-7 and V is TRBV1, with 10 bases matching TRBD2. Germline V gene data show CDR1 as NSQYPW and CDR2 as LRSPGD (reference sequence). Trimming removed 4 bases from V and 4 bases from J; junction bases left unmatched: 1. This CDR3 comprises 13 residues. CDR3 bases read: TGCACCTGCAGTGTGGACTGGGGGTATGAACAGTAC. Translating it yields CTCSVDWGYEQY. The full CDR3 protein reads CTCSVDWGYEQYF.

About this clone: Gene labels here are mouse ones. Partial CDR3 DNA: TGTGCCAGCAGCCAAGAAGGGCCAGGCCAAGACACCCAGTAC. It codes for CASSQEGPGQDTQY. The full CDR3 protein is CASSQEGPGQDTQYF. The gene calls are TRBV5 and TRBJ2-5; D not certain. The read comes to an end 1 residue before the CDR3 does, leaving the germline J gene to fill in the end. V shed 0 bases and J shed 2 bases, with 9 bases lying between them. In germline, CDR1 is LGHNA, CDR2 YNLKQL (reference sequence). This CDR3 is 15 amino acids long.

Remarks on this clone: Genes and germline come from the mouse. The read is 1 residue too short to cover the CDR3 end, so that end is filled in from the germline J gene. Other nucleotide sequences from this sample produce the same CDR3. The chain uses TRBV2 and TRBJ2-5; weak D call: TRBD1 (7 bases). Germline V lookup: CDR1 LGHNA, CDR2 YSYQKL. The CDR3 consists of 13 residues. V was pared by 0 bases and J by 6 bases, with 7 bases between. CDR3 amino acids: CASSQEGGDTQYF. CDR3 bases read: TGTGCCAGCAGCCAAGAAGGGGGCGACACCCAGTAC.

As to this clone: Gene names follow the mouse nomenclature. The observed sequence ends 1 residue before the CDR3 terminus, with the missing tail filled in from the germline J gene. The gene calls are TRBV20 and TRBJ1-2; D is unclear. Germline values: CDR1 GFQATS, CDR2 STVNSAI. The germline V and J ends were trimmed by 3 bases and 0 bases, with 8 bases remaining between them. The CDR3 spans 13 residues. The sequenced part of the CDR3 DNA is TGTGGTGCTAGCAATAATGCAAACTCCGACTACACC. Residues: CGASNNANSDYT. The complete CDR3 sequence is CGASNNANSDYTF.

Note on this clone: Each gene name is a mouse one. Read coverage stops 1 residue before the CDR3 terminus; the germline J gene supplies the remainder. The rearrangement links TRBV19 to TRBJ2-7; 8 bases map to TRBD2. V lost 1 base, J lost 4 bases, and 1 base stayed unmatched. Germline V lookup: CDR1 FNHDT, CDR2 SITEND (reference sequence). CDR3 size: 13 residues. The CDR3 loop is CASSISGGYEQYF. CDR3 bases read: TGTGCCAGCAGTATATCTGGGGGGTATGAACAGTAC.

Notes on this clone: Mouse germline and gene names are used. Partial CDR3 DNA: TGCACCTGCAGTGCAGCTGCAGAAACGCTGTAT. It specifies CTCSAAAETLY. Given in full, the CDR3 is CTCSAAAETLYF. V usage is TRBV1 and J usage is TRBJ2-3; no reliable D call. The read comes to an end 1 residue before the CDR3 does, leaving the germline J gene to fill in the end. V was trimmed by 1 base and J by 2 bases, leaving 1 base between them. The CDR3 spans 12 residues. Germline V CDR1 and CDR2: NSQYPW, LRSPGD (reference sequence).

This clone has just a few counts. Gene names are the mouse ones. Other DNA sequences in this specimen translate into the identical CDR3. The chain's CDR3 is CASSLVGGGEQYF. Partial CDR3 DNA: TGTGCAAGCAGCTTAGTGGGGGGAGGGGAACAGTAC. V is TRBV16 and J is TRBJ2-7; TRBD2 matches at 7 bases. With the read ending 1 residue before the CDR3 end, the germline J gene is used to fill in that end. The V gene end was trimmed by 1 base and the J gene end by 7 bases; junction bases not matched to a gene: 4. Germline CDR1 is SGHSA and CDR2 is FRNQAP. This CDR3 is 13 amino acids long.

For this clone: Mouse names are used for the genes. CDR3: CTCSGTKDTQYF. The CDR3 DNA, read in part, is TGCACCTGCAGTGGGACAAAAGACACCCAGTAC. This sequence joins TRBV1 and TRBJ2-5; D is perhaps TRBD1 (5 bases). The read stops 1 residue short of the end of the CDR3; the missing end is completed from the germline J gene. Germline CDR1 NSQYPW, CDR2 LRSPGD (reference sequence). This CDR3 is built from 12 residues. Trimming cost V 4 bases and J 4 bases, with 6 bases left between them.

Comments on this clone: The genes are named according to mouse. The read falls 1 residue short of the CDR3 end, and the missing part is taken from the germline J gene. V and J are TRBV29 and TRBJ1-1; D is unresolved. Germline V CDR1 and CDR2: MSHET, SYDVDS. CDR3 length: 12 residues. V lost 4 bases and J lost 0, with 3 bases in between. CDR3 amino acids: CASSSPNTEVFF. CDR3 DNA (partial): TGTGCTAGCAGTTCTCCAAACACAGAAGTCTTC.

As concerns this clone: Gene names denote mouse genes. With the read ending 1 residue before the CDR3 end, the germline J gene is used to fill in that end. The chain has TRBV15 and TRBJ2-7, with D perhaps being TRBD1 or TRBD2 (5 bases each). V was trimmed by 2 bases and J by 0 bases, leaving 8 bases between them. Germline assignment: CDR1 SGHND and CDR2 FRSKSL. CDR3 length equals 14 residues. The CDR3 bases that were read are TGTGCCAGCAGTTTAACCGGGGGCTCCTATGAACAGTAC. Amino acids: CASSLTGGSYEQY. The whole CDR3 protein reads CASSLTGGSYEQYF.

In the case of this clone: Gene names follow the mouse nomenclature. Coverage ceases 1 residue before the CDR3 finishes, and the germline J gene fills in the end. The rearrangement uses TRBV19 and TRBJ2-5; 11 bases agree with TRBD1. Trimming took 3 bases from V and 6 from J; bases not matched to a gene: 3. Germline CDR1 FNHDT, CDR2 SITEND (reference sequence). The CDR3 totals 14 residues. Partial CDR3 DNA: TGTGCCAGCAGTACCGGACAGGGGGCGGACACCCAGTAC. It codes for CASSTGQGADTQY. The complete CDR3 protein is CASSTGQGADTQYF.

A remark on this clone: The gene names here belong to mouse. The CDR3 end is not reached by the read, which stops 1 residue before it; the germline J gene fills it in. This sequence joins TRBV13-2 and TRBJ1-1; weak D call: TRBD1 (5 bases). V lost 0 bases and J lost 0, with 9 bases in between. Germline assignment: CDR1 NNHNN and CDR2 SYGAGS (reference sequence). The length of the CDR3 is 15 residues. The DNA read from the CDR3 is TGTGCCAGCGGTGATGCGCAGGGTGCAAACACAGAAGTCTTC. Residues: CASGDAQGANTEVF. The full-length CDR3 reads as CASGDAQGANTEVFF.

With regard to this clone: Gene labels here are mouse ones. The sequence runs out 1 residue before the end of the CDR3; the remainder is reconstructed from the germline J gene. J is TRBJ1-2 and V is TRBV13-1, with D unresolved. This CDR3 contains 11 residues. Germline-derived CDR1 and CDR2 are NSHNY and SYGAGN. The germline V and J ends were trimmed by 4 bases and 2 bases, with 3 bases remaining between them. This chain's CDR3 is CASSHNSDYTF. The CDR3 DNA, read in part, is TGTGCCAGCAGTCACAACTCCGACTACACC.

Details on this clone: Genes here carry mouse names. The read comes to an end 1 residue before the CDR3 does, leaving the germline J gene to fill in the end. V and J are TRBV31 and TRBJ2-1; 8 nucleotides line up with TRBD2. Germline V gene sequence: CDR1 GKSSPN, CDR2 SITVG. With 3 bases clipped from V and 3 bases from J, the junction kept 4 bases outside the gene matches. The CDR3 covers 14 residues. Partial CDR3 DNA: TGTGCCTGGAGGATGACTGGGGCCTATGCTGAGCAGTTC. Encoded protein: CAWRMTGAYAEQF. The full CDR3 reads CAWRMTGAYAEQFF.

Note on this clone: Gene names are mouse gene names. Read data end 1 residue before the CDR3 end; the end is taken from the germline J gene. The V gene is TRBV3, the J gene TRBJ1-1, with a weak D call TRBD1 (6 bases). The CDR3 runs 13 residues. Germline CDR1 reads SNHLY; CDR2 reads FYNGKV (reference sequence). V lost 5 bases, J lost 3 bases, and 10 bases lay in between. This CDR3 is CASSPRGDTEVFF. Partial CDR3 DNA: TGTGCCAGCAGCCCGAGGGGGGACACAGAAGTCTTC.

In the case of this clone: The listed genes are named as in mouse. The read terminates 1 residue ahead of where the CDR3 ends, so the germline J gene completes it. The chain recombines TRBV5 with TRBJ2-7, with TRBD2 identical over 8 bases. The CDR3 runs 15 residues. The V and J ends lost 0 bases and 2 bases, in that order; junction bases with no gene match: 3. CDR1 LGHNA and CDR2 YNLKQL come from the germline V gene (reference sequence). The DNA read from the CDR3 is TGTGCCAGCAGCCAAGATGGTGGGGGGGCCTATGAACAGTAC. It encodes CASSQDGGGAYEQY. The full CDR3 protein reads CASSQDGGGAYEQYF.

On this clone itself: Gene names denote mouse genes. The CDR3 end lies 1 residue beyond the end of the read and is filled in from the germline J gene. The V call is TRBV2, the J call TRBJ2-5; 10 bases align to TRBD2. Germline lookup yields CDR1 LGHNA and CDR2 YSYQKL. The CDR3 runs to 18 residues. After removal of 0 bases from V and 3 bases from J, the junction contained 9 bases not matched to a gene. The covered CDR3 bases are TGTGCCAGCAGCCAAGATCAGACTGGGGGGTGGGGGCAAGACACCCAGTAC. This codes for CASSQDQTGGWGQDTQY. The entire CDR3 protein is CASSQDQTGGWGQDTQYF.

With respect to this clone: The listed genes are named as in mouse. The CDR3 end is not reached by the read, which stops 1 residue before it; the germline J gene fills it in. The V and J genes are TRBV5 and TRBJ1-6, with TRBD1 matching over 8 bases. TRBJ1-6 is an ORF; its function is uncertain. Germline CDR1 and CDR2: LGHNA and YNLKQL (reference sequence). The trim removed 3 bases at V and 3 bases at J, leaving 1 base unmatched. CDR3 length: 15 amino acids. The sequenced part of the CDR3 DNA is TGTGCCAGCAGCCAGGACAGGGTCTATAATTCGCCCCTCTAC. Translation: CASSQDRVYNSPLY. The complete CDR3 reads CASSQDRVYNSPLYF.

This clone was picked up a small number of times. Gene names follow the mouse nomenclature. The read ends 1 residue shy of where the CDR3 ends; the end is completed using the germline J gene. The V call is TRBV13-2, the J call TRBJ1-2, with no clear D. Trimming took 2 bases from V and 2 from J, leaving 7 bases between them. The germline gives CDR1 NNHNN, CDR2 SYGAGS (reference sequence). The CDR3 runs 13 residues. The covered CDR3 bases are TGTGCCAGCGGTGACCGCCTCAACTCCGACTACACC. This codes for CASGDRLNSDYT. In full, the CDR3 reads CASGDRLNSDYTF.

Turning to this clone: Genes and germline are mouse. CDR3 DNA (partial): TGTGCCAGCAGTGGGGGGTGGGAACAGTAC. This gives the protein CASSGGWEQY. The CDR3 as a whole reads CASSGGWEQYF. The chain carries TRBV4 and TRBJ2-7; TRBD2 aligns across 7 bases. The read terminates 1 residue before the CDR3 end, so the remaining end is supplied by the germline J gene. The V segment lost 6 bases and the J segment 7 bases; nucleotides outside the gene matches: 3. The CDR3 is 11 residues long. CDR1 LGHDT and CDR2 YNNKQL come from the germline V gene (reference sequence).

To note about this clone: The genes and germline here are from mouse. The CDR3 DNA, read in part, is TGTGCCAGCAGTGATAACAACTCCGACTACACC. Its translation: CASSDNNSDYT. The whole CDR3 reads CASSDNNSDYTF. The chain is built from TRBV13-1 and TRBJ1-2, with D uncertain. The read ends 1 residue early relative to the CDR3; the germline J gene fills the gap. V shed 1 base and J shed 2 bases, with 3 bases lying between them. This CDR3 spans 12 amino acids. The germline V gene has CDR1 NSHNY and CDR2 SYGAGN.

Worth noting for this clone: The gene symbols are mouse symbols. The CDR3 end lies 1 residue beyond the end of the read and is filled in from the germline J gene. The rearrangement uses TRBV3 and TRBJ1-3; no reliable D call. Trimming removed 1 base from V and 0 bases from J, with 7 bases in between. This CDR3 is 15 amino acids long. Germline CDR1 reads SNHLY; CDR2 reads FYNGKV (reference sequence). CDR3 sequence reads: CASSLGGYSGNTLYF. CDR3 DNA (partial): TGTGCCAGCAGCTTAGGAGGATATTCTGGAAATACGCTCTAT.